This T cell receptor beta chain was found in a study of T-cell reconstitution after alpha-beta-depleted transplantation in children. Germline trimming cut 1 base from V and 6 bases from J; bases unmatched to any gene: 6. Looked up from germline, CDR1 is LGHNA and CDR2 is YSLEER. The CDR3 runs 14 residues. Molecular barcoding with unique molecular identifiers was used for the TCRbeta library. TCRdb recomputed calls from the PCR reads with MiXCR, one row per CDR3 protein. Of some 490,000 distinct CDR3 sequences detected, under 15% appear once; the ten largest clones hold less than 6.5%. This clonotype has ten or more counts.

Source: PBMCs from the stem cell graft donor, taken from the stem cell graft. This TCR was recovered from a human donor who donated a stem cell graft to a child with combined immunodeficiency. The chain couples TRBV4-3 to TRBJ2-7, with 7 bases identical to TRBD1. The CDR3 DNA reads TGCGCCAGCAGCCAAGGACAGGGATGGGTCGAGCAGTACTTC. This gives the protein CASSQGQGWVEQYF.